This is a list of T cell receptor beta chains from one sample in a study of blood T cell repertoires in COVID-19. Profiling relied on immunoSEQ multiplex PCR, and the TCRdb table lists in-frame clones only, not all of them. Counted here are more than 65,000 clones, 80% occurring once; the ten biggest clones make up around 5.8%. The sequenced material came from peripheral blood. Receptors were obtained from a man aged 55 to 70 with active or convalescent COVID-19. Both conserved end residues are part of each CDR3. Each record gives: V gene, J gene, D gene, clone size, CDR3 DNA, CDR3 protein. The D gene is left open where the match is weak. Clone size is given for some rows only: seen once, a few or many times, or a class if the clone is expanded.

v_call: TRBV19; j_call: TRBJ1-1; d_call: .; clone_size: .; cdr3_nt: TGTGCCAGTCTTAAAGGGGCGAACACTGAAGCTTTCTTT; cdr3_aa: CASLKGANTEAFF
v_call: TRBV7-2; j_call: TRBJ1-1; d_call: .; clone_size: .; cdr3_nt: TGTGCCAGCAGCTTAGGCAGTATTAACACTGAAGCTTTCTTT; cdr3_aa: CASSLGSINTEAFF
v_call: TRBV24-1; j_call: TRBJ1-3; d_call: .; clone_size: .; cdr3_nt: TGTGCCACCAGTGTCCTCAGGGAAGCAGGAAACACCATATATTTT; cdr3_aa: CATSVLREAGNTIYF
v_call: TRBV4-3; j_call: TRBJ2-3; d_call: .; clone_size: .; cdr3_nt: TGCGCCAGCAAAGGAGGCAGACACACAGATACGCAGTATTTT; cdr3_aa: CASKGGRHTDTQYF
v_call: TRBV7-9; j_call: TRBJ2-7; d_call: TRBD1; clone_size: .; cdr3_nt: TGTGCCAGCAGCTTAGGGGACAGGGGGCTTCTCGACGAGCAGTACTTC; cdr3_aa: CASSLGDRGLLDEQYF
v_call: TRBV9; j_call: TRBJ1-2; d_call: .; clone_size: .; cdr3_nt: TGTGCCAGCAGCGTAGCTTACAGTTCCGGCTACACCTTC; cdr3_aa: CASSVAYSSGYTF
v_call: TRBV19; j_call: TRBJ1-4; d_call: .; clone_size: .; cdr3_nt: TGTGCCAGTAGTAATCGCCAGGGCGTGGAGGAAAAACTGTTTTTT; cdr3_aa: CASSNRQGVEEKLFF
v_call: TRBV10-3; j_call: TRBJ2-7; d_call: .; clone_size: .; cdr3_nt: TGTGCCAGCGGGACGGTCTACGAGCAGTACTTC; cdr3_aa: CASGTVYEQYF
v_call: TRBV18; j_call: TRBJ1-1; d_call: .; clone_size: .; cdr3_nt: TGTGCCAGCTCACCGGCGAGGGAGAACACTGAAGCTTTCTTT; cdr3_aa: CASSPARENTEAFF
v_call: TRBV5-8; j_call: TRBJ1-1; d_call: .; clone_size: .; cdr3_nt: TGTGCCAGCAGCGTCAGGGGAGTGTTAACTGAAGCTTTCTTT; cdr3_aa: CASSVRGVLTEAFF
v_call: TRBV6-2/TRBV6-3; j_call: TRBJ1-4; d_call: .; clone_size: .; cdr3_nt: TGTGCCAGCAGTTGGACAGATGATAATGAAAAACTGTTTTTT; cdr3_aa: CASSWTDDNEKLFF
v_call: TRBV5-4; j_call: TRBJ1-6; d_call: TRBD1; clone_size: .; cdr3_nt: TGTGCCAGCAGCACGGACAGGGATTCACCCCTCCACTTT; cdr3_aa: CASSTDRDSPLHF
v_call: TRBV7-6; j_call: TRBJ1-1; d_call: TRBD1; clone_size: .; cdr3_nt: TGTGCCAGCAGCTTAGCAGGGACAGGGATGAACACTGAAGCTTTCTTT; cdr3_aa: CASSLAGTGMNTEAFF
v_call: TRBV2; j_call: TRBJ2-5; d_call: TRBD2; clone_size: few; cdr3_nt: TGTGCCAGCAGGGTATTGAGCGGGGGGGCGGAGACCCAGTACTTC; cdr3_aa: CASRVLSGGAETQYF
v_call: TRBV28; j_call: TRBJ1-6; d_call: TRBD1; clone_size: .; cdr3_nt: TGTGCCAGCAGCCCGGAGGGGGCCTCCTATAATTCACCCCTCCACTTT; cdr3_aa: CASSPEGASYNSPLHF
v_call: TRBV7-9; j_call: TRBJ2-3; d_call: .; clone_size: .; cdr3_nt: TGTGCCAGCAGCGCGCGGGACAGATCTAGCACAGATACGCAGTATTTT; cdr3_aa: CASSARDRSSTDTQYF
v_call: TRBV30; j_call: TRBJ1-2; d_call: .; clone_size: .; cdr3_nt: TGTGCCTGGAGTGTACCCGGGTGGAATGGCTACACCTTC; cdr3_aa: CAWSVPGWNGYTF
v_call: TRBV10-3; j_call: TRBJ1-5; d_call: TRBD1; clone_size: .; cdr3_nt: TGTGCCATCAGTGAACAGGGGAGCAATCAGCCCCAGCATTTT; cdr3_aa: CAISEQGSNQPQHF
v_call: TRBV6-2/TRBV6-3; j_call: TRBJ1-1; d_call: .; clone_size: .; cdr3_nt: TGTGCCAGCAGTCCCCGCCGTTTAGGGGCTTTGAACACTGAAGCTTTCTTT; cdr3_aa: CASSPRRLGALNTEAFF
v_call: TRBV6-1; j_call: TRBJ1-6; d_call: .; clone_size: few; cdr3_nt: TGTGCCAGCAGTGACCCGGGATCGGGGATTTATAATTCACCCCTCCACTTT; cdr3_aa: CASSDPGSGIYNSPLHF
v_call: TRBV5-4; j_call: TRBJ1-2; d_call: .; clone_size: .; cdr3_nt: TGTGCCAGCAGCTTGCCGAGCGTAGGCTATGGCTACACCTTC; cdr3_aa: CASSLPSVGYGYTF
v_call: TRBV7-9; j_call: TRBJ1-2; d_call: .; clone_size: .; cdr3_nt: TGTGCCAGCAGCTTAGCCCGAGCGGGCTATGGCTACACCTTC; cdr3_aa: CASSLARAGYGYTF
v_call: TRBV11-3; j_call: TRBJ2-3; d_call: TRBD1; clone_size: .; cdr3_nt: TGTGCCAGCAGCTTGACAGGGGGCGCAGATACGCAGTATTTT; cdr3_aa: CASSLTGGADTQYF
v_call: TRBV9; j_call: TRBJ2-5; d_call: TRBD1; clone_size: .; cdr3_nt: TGTGCCAGCAGTAGGGGGGACAGGGGAAGGAAGACCCAGTACTTC; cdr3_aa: CASSRGDRGRKTQYF
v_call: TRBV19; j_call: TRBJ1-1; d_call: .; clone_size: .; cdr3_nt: TGTGCCAGTAGTATCCCGGGGGGTGGCACTGAAGCTTTCTTT; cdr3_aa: CASSIPGGGTEAFF
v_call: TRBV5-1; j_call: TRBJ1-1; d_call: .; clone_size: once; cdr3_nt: TGCGCCAGCAGCTTTACAGGACCAGCGAACACTGAAGCTTTCTTT; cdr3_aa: CASSFTGPANTEAFF